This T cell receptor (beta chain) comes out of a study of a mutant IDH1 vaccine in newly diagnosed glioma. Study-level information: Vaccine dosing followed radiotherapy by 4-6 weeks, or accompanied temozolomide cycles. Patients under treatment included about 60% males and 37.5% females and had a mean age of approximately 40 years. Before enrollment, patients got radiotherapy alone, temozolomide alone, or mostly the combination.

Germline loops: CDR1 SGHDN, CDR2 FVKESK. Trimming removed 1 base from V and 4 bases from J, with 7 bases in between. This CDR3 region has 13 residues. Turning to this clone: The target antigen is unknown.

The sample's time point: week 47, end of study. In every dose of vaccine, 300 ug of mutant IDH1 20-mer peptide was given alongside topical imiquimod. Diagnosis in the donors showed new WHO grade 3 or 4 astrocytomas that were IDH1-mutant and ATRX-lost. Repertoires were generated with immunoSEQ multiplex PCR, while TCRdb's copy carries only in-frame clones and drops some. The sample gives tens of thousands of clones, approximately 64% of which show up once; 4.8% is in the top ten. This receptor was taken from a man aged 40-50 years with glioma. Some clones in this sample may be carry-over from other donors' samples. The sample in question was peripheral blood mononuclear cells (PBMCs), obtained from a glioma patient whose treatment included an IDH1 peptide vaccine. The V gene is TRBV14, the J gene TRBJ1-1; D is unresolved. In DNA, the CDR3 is TGTGCCAGCAGCCAAGGCGTGGGCACTGAAGCTTTCTTT. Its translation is CASSQGVGTEAFF.